This T cell receptor (beta chain) was captured by sequencing in a study of shared clonotypes between healthy human individuals. Study at large: Donors consisted of two women and three men between 18 and 49.

Findings of the study overall: Rarefaction showed sorted-subset sequencing was incomplete despite large depth. Investigators expected sequencing depth to affect clonotype sharing among donors.

Libraries were prepared by immunoSEQ multiplex PCR; TCRdb keeps only in-frame clonotypes and omits some of them. The sample lists around 2.5 million clones, 93% seen once, with around 0.37% in the top ten. Note on this clone: Antigen specificity is unknown.

This CDR3 is built from 15 residues. V lost 8 bases and J 6 bases, leaving 17 bases between the germline ends. The germline CDR1 and CDR2 sequences are SEHNR and FQNEAQ (reference sequence). The receptor was derived from a young man in good health. Some clones in this sample may be carry-over from other donors' samples. Sequencing was performed on naive CD4+ T cells from PBMCs. The sample's subset: CD45RA+ positively selected. The chain couples TRBV7-9 to TRBJ1-6, with no clear D. The CDR3 DNA sequence: TGTGCCAGCTCAGCTTACCAGGCGGGTAATTCACCCCTCCACTTT. Translation: CASSAYQAGNSPLHF.